The next 24 T cell receptor beta chains were all read from a single sample in a study of monozygotic twins with inflammatory bowel disease. TCRdb re-called the 5' RACE reads and shows each CDR3 protein once, DNA omitted. This listing includes over 150,000 distinct CDR3 sequences. The specimen was blood. These receptors all stem from a human donor with ulcerative colitis or Crohn's disease, or a healthy co-twin of an affected twin (not recorded which).

The chain couples TRBV5-6 to TRBJ2-7; with no DNA, the TCRdb D assignment of TRBD2 cannot be verified. The CDR3 runs 16 residues. CDR1 and CDR2 (germline): SGHDT, YYEEEE. The CDR3 sequence is CASTVRRRLITYEQYF.

The chain combines TRBV18 with TRBJ2-5; as DNA is missing, the TRBD1 call by TCRdb cannot be tested. The CDR3 covers 13 residues. Germline CDR1 reads KGHSH; CDR2 reads LQKENI. The CDR3 here is CASSAGDGETQYF. The full variable domain, completed using reference TRBV18 and TRBJ2-5, is NAGVMQNPRHLVRRRGQEARLRCSPMKGHSHVYWYRQLPEEGLKFMVYLQKENIIDESGMPKERFSAEFPKEGPSILRIQQVVRGDSAAYFCASSAGDGETQYFGPGTRLLVL.

CDR3 residues: CASRQTSTGELFF. The chain carries TRBV7-7 and TRBJ2-2. The length of the CDR3 is 13 residues. Germline V gives CDR1 SSHAT, CDR2 FNYEAQ (reference sequence).

The chain links TRBV27 to TRBJ2-4. CDR3 length equals 15 residues. From germline, CDR1 is MNHEY and CDR2 SMNVEV (reference sequence). CDR3 amino acids: CASSQPGLAKNIQYF.

The chain uses TRBV30 and TRBJ1-2; TCRdb outputs TRBD1, but without DNA this stays unchecked. Germline-derived CDR1 and CDR2 are GTSNPN and SVGIG (reference sequence). The CDR3 contains 13 residues. This CDR3 is CAWSVGTVYGYTF.

The gene calls are TRBV10-3 and TRBJ2-2; no DNA is available, so the TRBD1 call from TCRdb remains unchecked. CDR1 and CDR2 (germline): ENHRY, SYGVKD. The CDR3 is made up of 16 amino acids. CDR3: CAITDPGQGRTGELFF.

This chain connects TRBV5-1 to TRBJ2-1; TCRdb proposes TRBD2, but this gene call is untestable without DNA. Germline V gene sequence: CDR1 SGHRS, CDR2 YFSETQ. This CDR3 has 20 amino acids. CDR3 amino acids: CASSLPLLAGGASSYNEQFF.

This sequence joins TRBV5-1 and TRBJ1-2; no DNA is available, so the TRBD1 call from TCRdb remains unchecked. This CDR3 is 18 amino acids long. Per the germline V gene, CDR1 is SGHRS and CDR2 is YFSETQ. CDR3 sequence reads: CASSLGAGSRTRTYGYTF. The variable domain in full, with the rest retrieved from reference TRBV5-1 and TRBJ1-2, is KAGVTQTPRYLIKTRGQQVTLSCSPISGHRSVSWYQQTPGQGLQFLFEYFSETQRNKGNFPGRFSGRQFSNSRSEMNVSTLELGDSALYLCASSLGAGSRTRTYGYTFGSGTRLTVV.

The CDR3 here is CAIPGQGAYEQYF. The chain links TRBV10-3 to TRBJ2-7; TCRdb gives TRBD1 as the D gene, but with no DNA this cannot be confirmed. Germline CDR1 ENHRY, CDR2 SYGVKD. CDR3 size: 13 residues.

The CDR3 is CASSLAGTANTEAFF. The J gene is TRBJ1-1, the V gene TRBV5-1; TCRdb names TRBD1, which stays unverified in the absence of DNA. This CDR3 is 15 amino acids long. Per germline, CDR1 SGHRS and CDR2 YFSETQ.

The rearrangement joins TRBV9 to TRBJ2-1; the TCRdb call, TRBD2, lacks DNA for checking. Germline loops: CDR1 SGDLS, CDR2 YYNGEE. The CDR3 covers 15 residues. The CDR3 is CASSGTSGRDNEQFF.

The chain couples TRBV19 to TRBJ2-7; the D gene TCRdb calls, TRBD1, cannot be checked with no DNA. Germline CDR1 is LNHDA and CDR2 is SQIVND (reference sequence). The length of the CDR3 is 14 residues. The CDR3 loop reads CASSIVGTSYEQYF.

This chain connects TRBV6-1 to TRBJ2-3; with no DNA, the TCRdb D assignment of TRBD2 cannot be verified. CDR1 and CDR2 (germline): MNHNS, SASEGT. This CDR3 region has 16 residues. CDR3 protein: CASSELRGRSADTQYF.

The chain links TRBV28 to TRBJ2-5; the D call from TCRdb, TRBD2, cannot be confirmed without DNA. The CDR3 runs to 13 residues. Germline loops: CDR1 MDHEN, CDR2 SYDVKM. The CDR3 reads CASSFPGLETQYF.

V is TRBV5-1 and J is TRBJ1-1; no DNA is available, so the TRBD1 call from TCRdb remains unchecked. Germline loops: CDR1 SGHRS, CDR2 YFSETQ. The CDR3 contains 11 residues. CDR3 loop: CASSGGPEAFF. Full variable domain (missing parts from reference TRBV5-1 and TRBJ1-1): KAGVTQTPRYLIKTRGQQVTLSCSPISGHRSVSWYQQTPGQGLQFLFEYFSETQRNKGNFPGRFSGRQFSNSRSEMNVSTLELGDSALYLCASSGGPEAFFGQGTRLTVV.

V usage is TRBV28 and J usage is TRBJ2-1; TCRdb's D call of TRBD1 is untestable without DNA. Germline V gives CDR1 MDHEN, CDR2 SYDVKM. The CDR3 has 15 amino acids. The CDR3 sequence is CASSAPGQLLNEQFF. The whole variable domain, remainder taken from reference TRBV28 and TRBJ2-1, is DVKVTQSSRYLVKRTGEKVFLECVQDMDHENMFWYRQDPGLGLRLIYFSYDVKMKEKGDIPEGYSVSREKKERFSLILESASTNQTSMYLCASSAPGQLLNEQFFGPGTRLTVL.

This sequence joins TRBV9 and TRBJ2-2; as DNA is missing, the TRBD1 call by TCRdb cannot be tested. The CDR3 has 15 residues. Germline CDR1 reads SGDLS; CDR2 reads YYNGEE. This chain's CDR3 is CASSLTGGGTGELFF. The full variable domain, completed using reference TRBV9 and TRBJ2-2, is DSGVTQTPKHLITATGQRVTLRCSPRSGDLSVYWYQQSLDQGLQFLIQYYNGEERAKGNILERFSAQQFPDLHSELNLSSLELGDSALYFCASSLTGGGTGELFFGEGSRLTVL.

CDR3: CASSLDGDYGYTF. V usage is TRBV5-1 and J usage is TRBJ1-2. The CDR3 runs 13 residues. Germline V gene data show CDR1 as SGHRS and CDR2 as YFSETQ.

CDR3: CASSDSRASTDTQYF. The V call is TRBV6-4, the J call TRBJ2-3. The CDR3 runs 15 residues. The germline V gene encodes CDR1 MRHNA and CDR2 SNTAGT.

The rearrangement uses TRBV7-2 and TRBJ2-1; the TCRdb D gene call, TRBD2, has no DNA to confirm it. Per germline, CDR1 SGHTA and CDR2 FQGNSA. This CDR3 is built from 16 residues. The CDR3 here is CASSLGPSGAYNEQFF.

This sequence joins TRBV20-1 and TRBJ2-2; TCRdb names TRBD2, which stays unverified in the absence of DNA. The CDR3 is made up of 14 amino acids. From germline, CDR1 is DFQATT and CDR2 SNEGSKA (reference sequence). The CDR3 sequence is CSASSGRGPGELFF.

CDR3 loop: CASSSTPRERF. This chain links TRBV5-1 with TRBJ2-7; TCRdb proposes TRBD1, but this gene call is untestable without DNA. From germline, CDR1 is SGHRS and CDR2 YFSETQ. The CDR3 is made up of 11 amino acids.

CDR3 sequence reads: CASSLTWQNEQFF. The genes are TRBV7-3 and TRBJ2-1. The CDR3 has 13 amino acids. CDR1 and CDR2 from the germline V gene are SGHTA and FQGTGA.

The chain combines TRBV5-1 with TRBJ1-5; the D gene TCRdb calls, TRBD1, cannot be checked with no DNA. CDR1 SGHRS and CDR2 YFSETQ come from the germline V gene. The CDR3 has 15 amino acids. The CDR3 sequence: CASSPYAGAGQPQHF.